Listed below are T cell receptor beta chains from one sample, sequenced in a study of beta chain features in type 1 diabetes. Data came from immunoSEQ multiplex PCR; TCRdb stores just in-frame clones and leaves some out. Among some 280,000 clones listed, roughly an eighth were seen once. The specimen sequenced was naive CD4+ T cells from blood. These receptors all come from a man aged 25-45 years with type 1 diabetes. The CDR3 runs from the conserved cysteine through the conserved F or W. The D gene is left open where the match is weak. Size tells how often a clone was seen (once, few, many) or the class of an expanded clone, and some rows leave it out.

j_gene,v_gene,d_gene,abundance,CDR3aa,CDR3nt
TRBJ2-1,TRBV11-2,.,few,CASSLGSWASSYNEQFF,TGTGCCAGCAGCTTAGGGTCGTGGGCGTCTTCCTACAATGAGCAGTTCTTC
TRBJ2-1,TRBV7-2,TRBD2,.,CASSPRGTSTSSEQFF,TGTGCCAGCAGCCCACGCGGGACTAGCACATCCAGTGAGCAGTTCTTC
TRBJ2-1,TRBV7-9,.,.,CASSLIRSGSSYNEQFF,TGTGCCAGCAGCCTAATACGTAGCGGTAGCTCCTACAATGAGCAGTTCTTC
TRBJ2-3,TRBV5-1,.,few,CASSLAGVTDTQYF,TGCGCCAGCAGCTTGGCCGGGGTTACAGATACGCAGTATTTT
TRBJ2-7,TRBV5-1,TRBD2,.,CASSLAALAGDEQYF,TGCGCCAGCAGCTTGGCCGCTCTAGCGGGAGACGAGCAGTACTTC
TRBJ1-5,TRBV28,TRBD1,few,CASSAPDRGNQPQHF,TGTGCCAGCAGTGCACCGGACAGGGGCAATCAGCCCCAGCATTTT
TRBJ2-2,TRBV27,.,.,CASTFNRITGELFF,TGTGCCAGCACATTTAACAGGATCACCGGGGAGCTGTTTTTT
TRBJ1-2,TRBV7-2,.,few,CASIPFGLDYGYTF,TGTGCCAGCATCCCCTTTGGACTCGACTATGGCTACACCTTC
TRBJ2-7,TRBV1,.,few,CTSSSWTSGTYEQYF,TGCACCAGCAGCAGTTGGACTAGCGGTACCTACGAGCAGTACTTC
TRBJ1-2,TRBV13,.,few,CASSPGVYGYTF,TGTGCCAGCAGTCCAGGGGTCTATGGCTACACCTTC
TRBJ2-3,TRBV18,TRBD2,.,CASSPGTSGRTDTQYF,TGTGCCAGCTCACCTGGGACTAGCGGGAGAACAGATACGCAGTATTTT
TRBJ2-1,TRBV28,TRBD2,.,CASSLRLAGYNEQFF,TGTGCCAGCAGCCTCCGGCTAGCGGGTTACAATGAGCAGTTCTTC
TRBJ2-6,TRBV2,.,few,CASSPGPSGANVLTF,TGTGCCAGCAGCCCAGGGCCCTCTGGGGCCAACGTCCTGACTTTC
TRBJ2-1,TRBV9,.,once,CASSHQAPASSNNEQFF,TGTGCCAGCAGCCATCAAGCCCCCGCTAGCTCAAACAATGAGCAGTTCTTC
TRBJ2-7,TRBV20-1,.,few,CSARREYEQYF,TGCAGTGCTAGAAGAGAATACGAGCAGTACTTC
TRBJ2-3,TRBV27,TRBD1,.,CASPPSGTGGFLDTQYF,TGTGCCAGCCCCCCTTCCGGGACAGGGGGCTTCTTAGATACGCAGTATTTT
TRBJ2-5,TRBV7-2,TRBD2,few,CASTLTSGRGKTQYF,TGTGCCAGCACCCTGACTAGCGGGAGAGGAAAGACCCAGTACTTC
TRBJ1-4,TRBV30,.,few,CACQGFQNEKLFF,TGTGCCTGCCAGGGGTTCCAGAATGAAAAACTGTTTTTT
TRBJ1-5,TRBV30,.,.,CAWSVSGSRQPQHF,TGTGCCTGGAGTGTGTCAGGGTCGAGACAGCCCCAGCATTTT
TRBJ2-7,TRBV30,.,few,CAWSIRGSAGSRQYF,TGTGCCTGGAGTATTAGGGGTTCGGCGGGATCTCGGCAGTACTTC
TRBJ1-2,TRBV18,.,.,CASSPDSSNYGYTF,TGTGCCAGCTCACCAGACAGTTCTAACTATGGCTACACCTTC
TRBJ2-4,TRBV11-1,.,few,CASSLGTLLLAKNIQYF,TGTGCCAGCAGCTTAGGAACCCTACTACTAGCCAAAAACATTCAGTACTTC
TRBJ1-5,TRBV4-1,.,.,CASSQGPGPQPQHF,TGCGCCAGCAGCCAAGGACCAGGGCCTCAGCCCCAGCATTTT
TRBJ2-5,TRBV5-4,TRBD2,.,CASSLATSGETQYF,TGTGCCAGCAGCTTGGCTACTAGCGGGGAGACCCAGTACTTC
TRBJ2-3,TRBV9,TRBD1,few,CASSISTGRRTDTQYF,TGTGCCAGCAGCATCTCGACAGGGAGAAGGACAGATACGCAGTATTTT
TRBJ1-3,TRBV30,.,.,CAWSEGAGNTIYF,TGTGCCTGGAGTGAAGGGGCTGGAAACACCATATATTTT